This TCR beta chain derives from a study of blood T cell repertoires in COVID-19. Study at large: Both acute and convalescent COVID-19 samples were obtained from the United States, Italy and Spain. The analysed material was cDNA or gDNA that came from T cells, B-cell-depleted T cells, or PBMCs.

Under the authors' procedure: By means of reference gene primer amplification, nucleated cell counts were estimated. Data came from immunoSEQ multiplex PCR; TCRdb stores just in-frame clones and leaves some out. V, J and clone size reflect that table, while D and trimming were determined from the DNA. Counted here are fewer than 130,000 clones, 70% to 85% occurring once; the ten biggest clones make up less than 25%. The CDR3 consists of 14 residues. V lost 3 bases to trimming and J lost 4 bases, with 13 bases between them. The V gene's germline CDR1 is SGHRS and CDR2 YFSETQ. The specimen was peripheral blood. The chain has TRBV5-1 and TRBJ1-2, with D perhaps TRBD1 (6 bases). The receptor was derived from a man in his sixties or seventies with active or convalescent COVID-19. CDR3: CASSSSTGPYGYTF. CDR3 coding DNA: TGCGCCAGCAGCTCCAGCACAGGGCCCTATGGCTACACCTTC.